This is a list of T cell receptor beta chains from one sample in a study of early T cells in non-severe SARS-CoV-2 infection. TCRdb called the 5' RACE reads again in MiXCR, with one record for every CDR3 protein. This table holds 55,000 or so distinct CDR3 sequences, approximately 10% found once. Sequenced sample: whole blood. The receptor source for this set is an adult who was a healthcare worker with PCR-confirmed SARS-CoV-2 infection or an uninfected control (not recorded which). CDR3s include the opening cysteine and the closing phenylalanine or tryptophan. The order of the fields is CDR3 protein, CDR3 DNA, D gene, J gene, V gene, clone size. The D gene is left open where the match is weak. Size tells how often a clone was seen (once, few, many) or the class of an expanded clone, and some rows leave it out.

CASSSQGGENIQYF,TGTGCCAGCAGCTCTCAGGGAGGGGAAAACATTCAGTACTTC,TRBD2,TRBJ2-4,TRBV12-3/TRBV12-4,few
CASSSGDFYEQYF,TGTGCCAGCAGCTCCGGGGATTTTTACGAGCAGTACTTC,-,TRBJ2-7,TRBV5-5,many
CSARLAGDGEQFF,TGCAGTGCTAGACTAGCGGGAGATGGGGAGCAGTTCTTC,TRBD2,TRBJ2-1,TRBV20-1,many
CASRDGGGTDTQYF,TGTGCCAGCAGAGACGGCGGGGGGACAGATACGCAGTATTTT,TRBD2,TRBJ2-3,TRBV12-3/TRBV12-4,few
CASSPTGSGDNEQFF,TGTGCCAGCAGTCCTACAGGGTCAGGAGACAATGAGCAGTTCTTC,-,TRBJ2-1,TRBV12-3/TRBV12-4,few
CASSPMGRYEQYF,TGTGCCAGCTCACCAATGGGGCGGTACGAGCAGTACTTC,-,TRBJ2-7,TRBV18,few
CASSNRLARSTDTQYF,TGTGCCAGCAGCAATCGACTAGCGAGATCCACAGATACGCAGTATTTT,TRBD2,TRBJ2-3,TRBV14,-
CASSLVYGRDAYNEQFF,TGCGCCAGCAGCTTGGTATATGGCAGGGATGCCTACAATGAGCAGTTCTTC,-,TRBJ2-1,TRBV5-1,-
CASRTTGQDKNIQYF,TGTGCCAGCCGTACTACCGGACAGGACAAAAACATTCAGTACTTC,TRBD1,TRBJ2-4,TRBV28,many
CASIPGGFGTEAFF,TGTGCCAGCATCCCCGGGGGGTTTGGAACTGAAGCTTTCTTT,-,TRBJ1-1,TRBV12-3/TRBV12-4,-
CASSSRLFRQFF,TGTGCCAGCAGCTCCAGGCTTTTCCGGCAGTTCTTC,-,TRBJ2-1,TRBV11-2,-
CASTPTYYEQYF,TGCGCCAGCACCCCGACATACTACGAGCAGTACTTC,-,TRBJ2-7,TRBV10-2,-
CASSQGQGSAEAFF,TGTGCCAGCAGCCAGGGACAGGGTTCCGCTGAAGCTTTCTTT,TRBD1,TRBJ1-1,TRBV5-5,few
CASSQTSGGPRGDTQYF,TGTGCCAGCAGCCAGACTAGCGGGGGGCCCCGGGGAGATACGCAGTATTTT,TRBD2,TRBJ2-3,TRBV28,-
CASSPGLRSTDTQYF,TGTGCCAGCAGCCCGGGACTCCGGAGCACAGATACGCAGTATTTT,-,TRBJ2-3,TRBV5-4,many
CSAPRDGSTNEKLFF,TGCAGTGCCCCCAGGGATGGGTCAACTAATGAAAAACTGTTTTTT,-,TRBJ1-4,TRBV20-1,-
CASSLAGSNNSPLHF,TGTGCCAGCAGCTTAGCGGGGTCTAATAATTCACCCCTCCACTTT,-,TRBJ1-6,TRBV7-2,many
CASSGGTDYNEQFF,TGTGCCAGCAGCGGTGGGACGGACTACAATGAGCAGTTCTTC,-,TRBJ2-1,TRBV28,many
CSVGERETQYF,TGCAGCGTTGGTGAGAGGGAGACCCAGTACTTC,-,TRBJ2-5,TRBV29-1,few
CASSHPAEGDTQYF,TGTGCCAGCAGCCACCCCGCCGAAGGAGATACGCAGTATTTT,-,TRBJ2-3,TRBV7-6,-
CASKDRDTEAFF,TGTGCCAGCAAGGACAGGGATACTGAAGCTTTCTTT,TRBD1,TRBJ1-1,TRBV6-6,-
CASSQRGLTGELFF,TGTGCCAGCAGCCAACGGGGACTCACCGGGGAGCTGTTTTTT,-,TRBJ2-2,TRBV14,many
CASSLAGQTMNTEAFF,TGTGCCAGCAGCTTAGCGGGACAGACAATGAACACTGAAGCTTTCTTT,TRBD1,TRBJ1-1,TRBV11-2,-
CSVEISEVGGRMMQFF,TGCAGCGTTGAAATAAGTGAGGTGGGCGGGAGGATGATGCAGTTCTTC,TRBD2,TRBJ2-1,TRBV29-1,-
CSVGSETQYF,TGCAGCGTTGGATCTGAGACCCAGTACTTC,-,TRBJ2-5,TRBV29-1,many
CSVGKGDNEKLFF,TGCAGCGTTGGAAAAGGGGATAATGAAAAACTGTTTTTT,-,TRBJ1-4,TRBV29-1,many
CASSPRDRAYEQYF,TGTGCCAGCAGCCCTCGGGACAGGGCCTACGAGCAGTACTTC,TRBD1,TRBJ2-7,TRBV7-6,few
CASSKRQGMNTEAFF,TGTGCCAGCAGCAAAAGACAGGGTATGAACACTGAAGCTTTCTTT,TRBD1,TRBJ1-1,TRBV7-2,many
CASSLSSGGQPQHF,TGTGCCAGCAGCTTAAGTTCGGGGGGCCAGCCCCAGCATTTT,-,TRBJ1-5,TRBV7-2,-
CASKGHGDTEAFF,TGTGCCAGCAAGGGGCACGGGGATACTGAAGCTTTCTTT,-,TRBJ1-1,TRBV2,-
CSAGTGRNEQFF,TGCAGCGCGGGGACAGGGAGAAATGAGCAGTTCTTC,TRBD1,TRBJ2-1,TRBV29-1,-
CSASSKSYEQYF,TGCAGTGCTAGTTCTAAATCCTACGAGCAGTACTTC,-,TRBJ2-7,TRBV20-1,many
CSARRATGRDQPQHF,TGCAGTGCTAGAAGAGCGACAGGCCGAGATCAGCCCCAGCATTTT,-,TRBJ1-5,TRBV20-1,many
CASSPLAGSYNEQFF,TGTGCCAGCAGCCCACTAGCGGGGTCTTACAATGAGCAGTTCTTC,TRBD2,TRBJ2-1,TRBV7-6,many
CAISPPGQGVGDTQYF,TGTGCCATCAGTCCTCCGGGACAGGGGGTCGGGGATACGCAGTATTTT,TRBD1,TRBJ2-3,TRBV10-3,many
CASSHTETTEAFF,TGTGCCAGCAGCCACACAGAGACCACTGAAGCTTTCTTT,-,TRBJ1-1,TRBV3-1,-
CASSLQWGAGAEAFF,TGTGCCAGCAGCCTACAGTGGGGCGCCGGGGCTGAAGCTTTCTTT,-,TRBJ1-1,TRBV7-9,many
CASSFISGGQTGELFF,TGTGCCAGCAGTTTTATTTCGGGAGGGCAAACCGGGGAGCTGTTTTTT,TRBD2,TRBJ2-2,TRBV6-5,-
CSVGESSGNTIYF,TGCAGCGTAGGGGAGAGCTCTGGAAACACCATATATTTT,-,TRBJ1-3,TRBV29-1,many
CASSSGTVSTSTDTQYF,TGTGCCAGCAGCTCGGGGACAGTTTCGACTAGCACAGATACGCAGTATTTT,TRBD1,TRBJ2-3,TRBV7-9,-
CASSPSAGEGLQFF,TGTGCCAGCAGCCCGTCAGCGGGAGAAGGCTTGCAGTTCTTC,TRBD2,TRBJ2-1,TRBV3-1,many
CASSEGAQSRSETQYF,TGTGCCAGCAGTGAGGGAGCACAATCGAGATCGGAGACCCAGTACTTC,-,TRBJ2-5,TRBV2,-
CSARETDTQYF,TGCAGTGCTAGAGAGACGGATACGCAGTATTTT,-,TRBJ2-3,TRBV20-1,-
CASELTPGLAYNEQFF,TGCGCCAGCGAACTCACCCCGGGACTAGCCTACAATGAGCAGTTCTTC,TRBD2,TRBJ2-1,TRBV5-1,few
CASSFPPGRRRYF,TGTGCCAGCAGTTTCCCCCCGGGACGCAGGCGGTACTTC,-,TRBJ2-7,TRBV28,-
CASSQLSGGDEQYF,TGTGCCAGCAGCCAACTCAGCGGGGGAGATGAGCAGTACTTC,TRBD2,TRBJ2-7,TRBV4-2,few
CSAPPGPVNNEQFF,TGCAGTGCCCCCCCGGGACCGGTCAACAATGAGCAGTTCTTC,-,TRBJ2-1,TRBV20-1,-
CASSVGLGANVLTF,TGTGCCAGCTCCGTTGGGCTTGGGGCCAACGTCCTGACTTTC,-,TRBJ2-6,TRBV27,-
CSASTSLSNQPQHF,TGCAGTGCTAGTACCAGCCTTAGCAATCAGCCCCAGCATTTT,-,TRBJ1-5,TRBV20-1,many
CASSAAMVGAGYEQYF,TGTGCCAGCAGTGCGGCTATGGTAGGGGCGGGCTACGAGCAGTACTTC,-,TRBJ2-7,TRBV6-1,-
CASNSGSYNEQFF,TGTGCCAGCAATAGCGGCTCCTACAATGAGCAGTTCTTC,-,TRBJ2-1,TRBV2,-
CASSHPLSSYEQYF,TGTGCCAGCAGCCACCCACTAAGCTCCTACGAGCAGTACTTC,-,TRBJ2-7,TRBV13,-
CSATLAGVSYEQYF,TGCAGTGCTACACTAGCGGGAGTTAGCTACGAGCAGTACTTC,TRBD2,TRBJ2-7,TRBV20-1,many
CATQAESSYNEQFF,TGTGCCACCCAAGCGGAAAGCTCCTACAATGAGCAGTTCTTC,-,TRBJ2-1,TRBV6-6,many
CAAGGTYNSPLHF,TGTGCCGCCGGGGGGACCTATAATTCACCCCTCCACTTT,-,TRBJ1-6,TRBV6-6,many
CAISESTSYEQYF,TGTGCCATCAGTGAGTCGACTAGCTACGAGCAGTACTTC,-,TRBJ2-7,TRBV10-3,few
CASSEQASSYNEQFF,TGCGCCAGCAGTGAGCAGGCCAGCTCCTACAATGAGCAGTTCTTC,-,TRBJ2-1,TRBV10-1,-
CASSQNTNYQYF,TGTGCCAGCAGCCAAAACACGAATTACCAGTACTTC,-,TRBJ2-5,TRBV28,many
CASSSGLSTDTQYF,TGTGCCAGCAGTTCCGGACTAAGCACAGATACGCAGTATTTT,-,TRBJ2-3,TRBV28,-
CASSSNLPGGDHEQFF,TGTGCCAGCAGCTCGAACCTCCCCGGCGGTGACCATGAGCAGTTCTTC,-,TRBJ2-1,TRBV7-6,many